This TCR beta chain originates from a study of cytomegalovirus exposure and HLA in healthy donors. This PCR relied on a set of 60 Vbeta primers and 13 Jbeta primers. The assay was immunoSEQ multiplex PCR, and TCRdb's table has in-frame clones only and misses some. The sample consists of fewer than 75,000 clones, about four fifths of them appearing once. Likely unrecorded immune exposures existed in these nominally healthy donors. The clonotype originates from a woman in her twenties or thirties in good health and CMV-seronegative. The sample taken for sequencing was PBMCs.

The CDR3 DNA sequence: TGTGCCTGGGTGCAGGGGGCGGCTAATGAAAAACTGTTTTTT. Amino acid sequence: CAWVQGAANEKLFF. The chain combines TRBV30 with TRBJ1-4, with 8 bases aligning to TRBD1. CDR1 and CDR2 (germline): GTSNPN, SVGIG (reference sequence). CDR3 length: 14 amino acids. Losses at the gene ends were 5 bases for V and 3 bases for J; bases not matched to a gene: 5.